The TCR beta chain under discussion was sequenced for a study of blood T cell repertoires in COVID-19. Background on the study: Acute-phase and convalescent COVID-19 samples originated in the United States, Italy and Spain. T cells, B-cell-depleted T cells, or PBMCs provided the cDNA or gDNA that served as material.

Original processing notes: Cell counts per sample came from amplifying reference gene primers. Assay: immunoSEQ multiplex PCR; the TCRdb copy retains only in-frame clones and omits some. Clone size and the V and J calls come from that table; the DNA yielded D and trimming. The sample shows 200,000 to 250,000 clones, 80% to 85% of them seen only once. V lost 0 bases to trimming and J lost 4 bases; unmatched junction nucleotides: 3. The length of the CDR3 is 15 residues. Germline V gene lookup returns CDR1 SGHTA and CDR2 FQGNSA. This chain joins TRBV7-2 and TRBJ2-4; TRBD2 matches at 7 bases. The specimen was peripheral blood. This clonotype originated in a woman at least 80 years old with active or convalescent COVID-19. The CDR3 nucleotides are TGTGCCAGCAGCTTAGCGTGGGAGGGTAAAAACATTCAGTACTTC. Its protein product is CASSLAWEGKNIQYF. Combining the CDR3 with reference TRBV7-2 and TRBJ2-4 gives the whole variable domain GAGVSQSPSNKVTEKGKDVELRCDPISGHTALYWYRQSLGQGLEFLIYFQGNSAPDKSGLPSDRFSAERTGGSVSTLTIQRTQQEDSAVYLCASSLAWEGKNIQYFGAGTRLSVL.